Sequencing of this T cell receptor (beta chain) was carried out in a study of blood T cell repertoires in COVID-19. Study-level background: The study drew acute and convalescent COVID-19 samples from the United States, Italy and Spain. In each case, the material was cDNA or gDNA derived from T cells, B-cell-depleted T cells, or PBMCs.

While infection was still active, Seattle patients were enrolled and then followed longitudinally. Authors' methods: It was from reference gene primer amplification that nucleated cell counts were estimated. Some clones are missing from TCRdb's copy, which holds only in-frame ones; the method was immunoSEQ multiplex PCR. V, J and clone size reflect that table, while D and trimming were determined from the DNA. The sample has about 410,000 clones; around nine tenths are singletons. The CDR3 has 16 residues. V lost 2 bases, J lost 4 bases, and 6 bases stayed unmatched. Looked up from germline, CDR1 is SGDLS and CDR2 is YYNGEE.

The chain combines TRBV9 with TRBJ2-2; 9 nucleotides align to TRBD2. This TCR was sampled from a woman between 40 and 55 years old with COVID-19, enrolled during active disease. Sequencing used peripheral blood. CDR3 protein: CASSVSGRRVTGELFF. CDR3 DNA sequence: TGTGCCAGCAGCGTTAGCGGGAGAAGGGTCACCGGGGAGCTGTTTTTT.